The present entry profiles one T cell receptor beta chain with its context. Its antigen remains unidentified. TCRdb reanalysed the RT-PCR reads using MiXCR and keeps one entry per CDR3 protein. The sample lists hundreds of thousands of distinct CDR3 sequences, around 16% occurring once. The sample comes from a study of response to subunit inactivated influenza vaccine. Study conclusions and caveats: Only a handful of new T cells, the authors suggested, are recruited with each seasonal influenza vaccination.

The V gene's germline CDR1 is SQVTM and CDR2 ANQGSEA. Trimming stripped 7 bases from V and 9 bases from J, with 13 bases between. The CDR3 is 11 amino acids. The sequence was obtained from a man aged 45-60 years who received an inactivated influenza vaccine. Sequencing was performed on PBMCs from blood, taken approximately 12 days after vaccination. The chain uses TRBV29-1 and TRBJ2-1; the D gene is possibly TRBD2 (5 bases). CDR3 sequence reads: CSAKWEREQFF. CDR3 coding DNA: TGCAGCGCGAAGTGGGAGCGTGAGCAGTTCTTC.